These 22 T cell receptor beta chains came from one sample sequenced in a study of OX40 agonist ivuxolimab in advanced cancers. Assay: immunoSEQ multiplex PCR; the TCRdb copy retains only in-frame clones and omits some. This table holds approximately 77,000 clones, 92% found once. Source: CD4+ or CD8+ T cells sorted from blood, taken in a trial of the OX40 agonist ivuxolimab. The source of these receptors is an adult with an advanced solid tumor such as melanoma, head and neck, liver or kidney cancer.

This clone showed up just a few times. The rearrangement links TRBV27 to TRBJ1-1; D unresolved. Trimming took off 6 bases at V and 11 bases at J, with 22 bases between the two ends. Germline V lookup: CDR1 MNHEY, CDR2 SMNVEV (reference sequence). CDR3 length: 14 amino acids. The CDR3 loop is CASSHKEGILGAFF. The DNA of the CDR3 is TGTGCCAGCAGCCACAAGGAGGGTATTTTGGGGGCTTTCTTT.

The gene calls are TRBV6-6 and TRBJ2-2, with 7 bases that match TRBD1. J lost 7 bases, V lost 5 bases, and 4 bases had no gene match. Germline assignment: CDR1 MNHNY and CDR2 SVGAGI (reference sequence). The CDR3 sequence is 13 residues long. The CDR3 sequence is CASSVDRVGELFF. CDR3 sequence (DNA): TGTGCCAGCAGTGTAGACAGGGTCGGGGAGCTGTTTTTT.

This chain links TRBV10-2 with TRBJ2-5; D unresolved. This CDR3 comprises 11 residues. CDR1 and CDR2 from the germline V gene are WSHSY and SAAADI. V lost 6 bases and J lost 4, with 6 bases in between. CDR3 nucleotide sequence: TGCGCCAGCAGGGGTACAGAGACCCAGTACTTC. Protein product: CASRGTETQYF.

The chain combines TRBV27 with TRBJ2-3; tentative D call: TRBD2 (6 bases). The CDR3 has 14 amino acids. Trimming took off 6 bases at V and 1 base at J, with 11 bases between the two ends. CDR1 and CDR2 (germline): MNHEY, SMNVEV (reference sequence). As DNA, the CDR3 is TGTGCCAGCAGGAAGGACTACCGCACAGATACGCAGTATTTT. It yields the protein CASRKDYRTDTQYF.

For this clone: A junction end diverges from the germline sequence, so it may reflect a read error. The genes are TRBV7-7 and TRBJ2-1; 10 bases line up with TRBD2. The CDR3 totals 15 residues. The germline V gene encodes CDR1 SSHAT and CDR2 FNYEAQ (reference sequence). CDR3 nucleotides: TGTGCTAGCAGCTTTTTAGCGGGAGGTGCGGTTGAGCAGTTCTTC. The encoded protein is CASSFLAGGAVEQFF.

The chain uses TRBV30 and TRBJ2-1; tentative D call: TRBD2 (5 bases). The germline gives CDR1 GTSNPN, CDR2 SVGIG (reference sequence). This CDR3 comprises 14 residues. Trimming pared 7 bases from V and 0 bases from J, leaving 13 bases between. CDR3 protein: CALLSASSYNEQFF. The DNA of the CDR3 is TGTGCCTTACTTAGCGCCAGCTCCTACAATGAGCAGTTCTTC.

This clone was seen a single time. This sequence joins TRBV2 and TRBJ2-7; 9 bases fit TRBD2. Germline V gene data show CDR1 as SNHLY and CDR2 as FYNNEI. The CDR3 is 17 residues long. Losses at the gene ends were 6 bases for V and 5 bases for J; bases not matched to a gene: 17. The CDR3 DNA reads TGTGCCAGCAGGGAGCGGGAGGTCACGTGGGTCAGAAACGAGCAGTACTTC. Encoded protein: CASREREVTWVRNEQYF.

The rearrangement joins TRBV5-4 to TRBJ1-2; D is possibly TRBD1 (5 bases). CDR1 SGHNT and CDR2 YYREEE come from the germline V gene (reference sequence). V gave up 2 bases and J gave up 8 bases, with 16 bases separating them. The CDR3 is made up of 14 amino acids. CDR3 sequence reads: CASSFEWGRGGYTF. CDR3 DNA: TGTGCCAGCAGCTTCGAATGGGGTCGGGGCGGCTACACCTTC. Full variable domain (outside the CDR3, taken from reference TRBV5-4 and TRBJ1-2): ETGVTQSPTHLIKTRGQQVTLRCSSQSGHNTVSWYQQALGQGPQFIFQYYREEENGRGNFPPRFSGLQFPNYSSELNVNALELDDSALYLCASSFEWGRGGYTFGSGTRLTVV.

This chain connects TRBV5-4 to TRBJ2-5; TRBD1 might be the D (5 bases). The length of the CDR3 is 14 residues. The V gene lost 2 bases and the J gene lost 2 bases, with 10 bases spanning the gap. Germline-derived CDR1 and CDR2 are SGHNT and YYREEE (reference sequence). CDR3: CASSFIGVQETQYF. CDR3 nucleotide sequence: TGTGCCAGCAGCTTCATAGGGGTACAAGAGACCCAGTACTTC.

The chain joins TRBV4-3 to TRBJ1-4; no firm D call. The CDR3 is made up of 18 amino acids. The germline CDR1 and CDR2 sequences are LGHNA and YSLEER. V was clipped by 1 base and J by 3 bases, with 18 bases between them. The CDR3 DNA is TGCGCCAGCAGCCAAGGCAGGTCCGCAGGCTCAGCTAATGAAAAACTGTTTTTT. Translated, it gives CASSQGRSAGSANEKLFF.

This clone occurred once. The junction shows a germline mismatch at one end, possibly a read error. V usage is TRBV9 and J usage is TRBJ2-2, with 9 nucleotides matching TRBD2. CDR1 SGDLS and CDR2 YYNGEE come from the germline V gene. The CDR3 runs 14 residues. The CDR3 sequence is CANKGAGGSRGAVF. DNA of the CDR3: TGTGCCAATAAGGGAGCGGGAGGTTCCCGGGGAGCTGTTTTT. Looking up the rest from reference TRBV9 and TRBJ2-2 gives the full variable domain: DSGVTQTPKHLITATGQRVTLRCSPRSGDLSVYWYQQSLDQGLQFLIQYYNGEERAKGNILERFSAQQFPDLHSELNLSSLELGDSALYFCANKGAGGSRGAVFGEGSRLTVL.

This chain connects TRBV30 to TRBJ2-5, with D uncertain. Trimming stripped 0 bases from V and 0 bases from J, with 2 bases between. CDR1 and CDR2 (germline): GTSNPN, SVGIG (reference sequence). The length of the CDR3 is 12 residues. The CDR3 region has the DNA TGTGCCTGGAGTGTACACCAAGAGACCCAGTACTTC. This encodes CAWSVHQETQYF.

In DNA, the CDR3 is TGTGCCAGCAGTTCACTGACCTTAGCGGGTCAAAACAATGAGCAGTTCTTC. As protein: CASSSLTLAGQNNEQFF. The chain uses TRBV27 and TRBJ2-1; 7 nucleotides line up with TRBD2. Trimming at V came to 4 bases and at J to 5 bases, leaving 14 bases not matched to a gene. The CDR3 sequence is 17 residues long. Germline CDR1 MNHEY, CDR2 SMNVEV (reference sequence).

V is TRBV28 and J is TRBJ1-3, with D maybe TRBD1 (5 bases). Germline V gene data show CDR1 as MDHEN and CDR2 as SYDVKM. CDR3 length: 12 amino acids. Trimming pared 6 bases from V and 9 bases from J, leaving 12 bases between. Here the CDR3 DNA reads TGTGCCAGCAGGGGGACTGGACGCACCATATATTTT. Residues: CASRGTGRTIYF.

The DNA for the CDR3 is TGTGCCAGTGGGGGACAGGGAACTGAAGCTTTCTTT. Amino acids: CASGGQGTEAFF. The V gene is TRBV19, the J gene TRBJ1-1; TRBD1 matches at 9 bases. The V gene end was trimmed by 8 bases and the J gene end by 5 bases; junction bases not matched to a gene: 3. Per the germline V gene, CDR1 is LNHDA and CDR2 is SQIVND (reference sequence). This CDR3 has 12 amino acids.

The CDR3 DNA reads TGTGCCAGCAGTCCGGGACAGGTGAACACTGAAGCTTTCTTT. It codes for CASSPGQVNTEAFF. The chain carries TRBV6-6 and TRBJ1-1, with 8 nucleotides matching TRBD1. The J segment lost 0 bases and the V segment lost 5 bases, leaving 2 bases of the junction unmatched. This CDR3 is 14 amino acids long. Germline-derived CDR1 and CDR2 are MNHNY and SVGAGI (reference sequence).

This clone is labeled medium-sized. The V call is TRBV15, the J call TRBJ1-4; D may be TRBD1 (6 bases). There are 16 residues in the CDR3. V lost 0 bases and J 4 bases, leaving 12 bases between the germline ends. Germline CDR1 is LNHNV and CDR2 is YYDKDF (reference sequence). This CDR3 reads CATSRDVGTNNEKLFF. In nucleotides, the CDR3 is TGTGCCACCAGCAGAGATGTGGGGACAAATAATGAAAAACTGTTTTTT.

V is TRBV9 and J is TRBJ2-2; 8 bases are shared with TRBD2. The J segment lost 5 bases and the V segment lost 0 bases, leaving 6 bases of the junction unmatched. This CDR3 has 16 amino acids. Per the germline V gene, CDR1 is SGDLS and CDR2 is YYNGEE. The CDR3 sequence is CASSVAGGGGTGELFF. CDR3 nucleotides: TGTGCCAGCAGCGTAGCGGGAGGGGGTGGAACCGGGGAGCTGTTTTTT.

V is TRBV19 and J is TRBJ1-5; maybe TRBD1 (6 bases). CDR1 LNHDA and CDR2 SQIVND come from the germline V gene (reference sequence). This CDR3 contains 15 residues. Trimming removed 7 bases at V and 1 base at J, with 14 bases between. The CDR3 here is CASTPGQTSNQPQHF. CDR3 bases: TGTGCCAGTACCCCCGGACAGACGAGCAATCAGCCCCAGCATTTT.

V gene TRBV11-3 combines with J gene TRBJ2-1; TRBD2 matches 7 bases. The ends lost 5 bases at V and 2 bases at J; junction bases unmatched: 3. Per the germline V gene, CDR1 is SGHNT and CDR2 is YENEEA. The CDR3 runs to 14 residues. The CDR3 DNA reads as TGTGCCAGCAGCCCTAGCGGAGCCTACAATGAGCAGTTCTTC. This translates into CASSPSGAYNEQFF.

V usage is TRBV30 and J usage is TRBJ2-7; 11 bases fit TRBD2. Germline V gene lookup returns CDR1 GTSNPN and CDR2 SVGIG (reference sequence). V shed 2 bases and J 3 bases; nucleotides not matched to a gene: 3. This CDR3 is 14 amino acids long. The CDR3 DNA sequence: TGTGCCTGGAGTCGGCTAGCGGGGGGCTACGAGCAGTACTTC. This codes for CAWSRLAGGYEQYF.

CDR3 sequence (DNA): TGTGCCAGCAGCTCGGGCCGGGGCACCGGGGAGCTGTTTTTT. Protein: CASSSGRGTGELFF. The V gene is TRBV11-3, the J gene TRBJ2-2; maybe TRBD2 (5 bases). V shed 4 bases and J shed 4 bases, with 10 bases lying between them. The length of the CDR3 is 14 residues. The V gene's germline CDR1 is SGHNT and CDR2 YENEEA.